These T cell receptor beta chains were read from a single sample in a study of blood T cell repertoires in COVID-19. Measured with immunoSEQ multiplex PCR; TCRdb has only the in-frame clones, and not every one. Of 150,000 to 200,000 clones in the sample, 84% were seen once. The sample was PBMCs or T cells enriched from blood (not recorded which). These receptors were obtained from a man aged 40-49 years who had recovered from COVID-19. The CDR3 runs from the conserved cysteine through the conserved F or W.

>TRBV7-9
CASSLGGAEAFF
>TRBV4-1
CASSQEGADFEAFF
>TRBV4-2
CASSQRDVGDTEAFF
>TRBV6-2/TRBV6-3
CASSFPDRVGTGELFF
>TRBV5-4
CASSFPGTASNYGYTF
>TRBV12-5
CASGSRLAGCYEQYF
>TRBV30
CAWSRGQGLNNEQFF
>TRBV7-9
CASSLGQGLTQPQHF
>TRBV5-4
CASRGQGDYGYTF
>TRBV9
CASSVRLAGGTGELFF
>TRBV11-2
CASSFGDRRNEKLFF
>TRBV19
CASSVTRLGTEAFF
>TRBV28
CASSLWGQGAEKLFF
>TRBV12-3/TRBV12-4
CASSFAGYNEQFF
>TRBV9
CASSVVDRLNTEAFF
>TRBV6-1
CASSEVPYFLVNTGELFF
>TRBV14
CASSPSQQGVNEKLFF
>TRBV10-2
CASSGGVGRNEQFF
>TRBV5-1
CASSPRTEPTTQYF
>TRBV7-8
CASSLGLGRATNTGELFF
>TRBV5-1
CASSSGGQRTDTQYF
>TRBV6-5
CASRPLATYEQYF
>TRBV19
CASSRDRGGGSPLHF
>TRBV6-1
CASSEAVNGNQPQHF
>TRBV2
CASSVQTSWETQYF
>TRBV9
CASSVEQANTEAFF
>TRBV6-5
CATPGQFTGELFF